One sample yielded the 25 T cell receptor beta chains listed below, sequenced in a study of prognosis after radiotherapy for stage I lung cancer (dated by TCRdb to about 2021). The instrument given in TCRdb is Illumina HiSeq 3000. The TCR beta CDR3 region was amplified from genomic DNA by two rounds of multiplex PCR. The first PCR round used primers specific to each TRBV and TRBJ gene, and the primer sequences were filed in Chinese patent CN105087789A. TCRdb handled the public reads itself, with Q25 trimming in fastp and clone calling in MiXCR, and kept productive beta chains. Each CDR3 protein gets just one entry, which takes the most common genes and DNA from the rows behind it. This sample has 30,000 to 40,000 distinct CDR3 sequences in its table, and under 40% of those were observed once. The ten largest account for around 17% of the sample. Sequencing used PBMCs, obtained before or after stereotactic body radiation therapy (not recorded which). All receptors derive from a donor over 45 with non-small cell lung cancer.

V is TRBV12-3 or TRBV12-4 and J is TRBJ2-1; 10 positions match TRBD2. The CDR3 covers 19 residues. V shed 5 bases and J 1 base; nucleotides not matched to a gene: 14. CDR3 in DNA: TGTGCCAGCAGTGGACCGGTACTAGCGGGGAGGGGGTCCTACAATGAGCAGTTCTTC. Protein sequence: CASSGPVLAGRGSYNEQFF.

This clonotype is medium-sized (0.01 to 0.1%) by share. This rearrangement joins TRBV12-3 or TRBV12-4 to TRBJ1-6; weak D call: TRBD1 (5 bases). Trimming shortened V by 6 bases and J by 10 bases, and 13 bases separated the two germline ends. The CDR3 totals 13 residues. The CDR3 coding sequence is TGTGCCAGCAGACTGGGGGTAGGATCACCCCTCCACTTT. Protein sequence: CASRLGVGSPLHF.

This clonotype was detected many times. The chain recombines TRBV10-2 with TRBJ2-7, with D possibly matching TRBD2 (5 bases). V dropped 3 bases and J dropped 0 bases, with 12 bases sitting between them. This CDR3 contains 15 residues. CDR1 is WSHSY, CDR2 SAAADI, per germline. CDR3 amino acids: CASSDSTGSSYEQYF. CDR3 nucleotide sequence: TGCGCCAGCAGTGATTCTACGGGGTCCTCCTACGAGCAGTACTTC.

The chain joins TRBV5-1 to TRBJ2-1; D is tentatively TRBD1 or TRBD2 (5 bases each). The germline CDR1 and CDR2 sequences are SGHRS and YFSETQ. V was pared by 0 bases and J by 9 bases, with 22 bases between. The CDR3 is made up of 17 amino acids. CDR3 DNA: TGCGCCAGCAGCTTGGGTGGGGACGGCGGGTCGGGGAGTGAGCAGTTCTTC. It is translated as CASSLGGDGGSGSEQFF.

This clonotype was seen many times. This sequence joins TRBV19 and TRBJ2-7; the D gene is possibly TRBD1 (5 bases). The CDR3 consists of 14 residues. Germline V lookup: CDR1 LNHDA, CDR2 SQIVND (reference sequence). With 6 bases removed from V and 1 base from J, the gap between germline ends came to 13 bases. CDR3 nucleotide sequence: TGTGCCAGTAGGGAAAAACAGGCATCCTACGAGCAGTACTTC. Translation gives CASREKQASYEQYF.

This clonotype came up many times. CDR3 nucleotide sequence: TGTGCCAGCAAACGGCAGGGCGACACAGATACGCAGTATTTT. It yields the protein CASKRQGDTDTQYF. This chain uses TRBV6-2 or TRBV6-3 with TRBJ2-3; tentatively, D is TRBD1 (5 bases). The germline V and J ends were trimmed by 7 bases and 2 bases, with 13 bases remaining between them. The CDR3 contains 14 residues. Germline assignment: CDR1 MNHEY and CDR2 SVGEGT.

About this clonotype itself: Its ends do not fully match the called genes, so a read error is possible. The V call is TRBV7-3, the J call TRBJ2-2; tentatively, D is TRBD1 or TRBD2 (5 bases each). This CDR3 region has 13 residues. Germline loops: CDR1 SGHTA, CDR2 FQGTGA. CDR3 nucleotides: TGTGCCAGCAGCTCTGGGACCGCCGGAGAGCTGTTTTTT. Amino acids: CASSSGTAGELFF.

This clonotype was detected ten times or more. The rearrangement links TRBV7-9 to TRBJ2-1; possible D gene TRBD2, 5 bases. Trimming stripped 0 bases from V and 8 bases from J, with 20 bases between. The CDR3 extends over 17 amino acids. CDR1 SEHNR and CDR2 FQNEAQ come from the germline V gene (reference sequence). The CDR3: CASSLAGSGPSPDEQFF. The CDR3 nucleotides read TGTGCCAGCAGCTTAGCGGGGAGCGGCCCATCCCCAGATGAGCAGTTCTTC.

This clonotype has at least ten counts. V is TRBV7-4 and J is TRBJ2-2, with D perhaps matching TRBD1 (5 bases). V lost 7 bases and J 1 base, leaving 16 bases between the germline ends. This CDR3 has 16 amino acids. Germline assignment: CDR1 SGHVT and CDR2 SQSDAQ. The CDR3 loop is CASNPLGQGNTGELFF. CDR3 DNA: TGTGCCAGCAACCCCCTTGGGCAGGGGAACACCGGGGAGCTGTTTTTT.

This clonotype was seen repeatedly, ten times or more. The V gene is TRBV4-1, the J gene TRBJ2-7, with 8 nucleotides matching TRBD1. The V and J ends lost 3 bases and 2 bases, in that order; junction bases with no gene match: 6. CDR1 MGHRA and CDR2 YSYEKL come from the germline V gene. The length of the CDR3 is 15 residues. For the CDR3, the DNA is TGCGCCAGCAGCCAGACGCAGGGGGCTCCCTACGAGCAGTACTTC. The encoded protein is CASSQTQGAPYEQYF.

This clonotype is labeled as medium-sized. The chain uses TRBV4-1 and TRBJ1-6, with D hard to call. The CDR3 consists of 13 residues. Deletions cut 3 bases from V and 7 bases from J, with 7 bases between. Per germline, CDR1 MGHRA and CDR2 YSYEKL. The CDR3 DNA is TGCGCCAGCAGCCAGGCCGTGAATTCACCCCTCCACTTT. It yields the protein CASSQAVNSPLHF.

Concerning this clonotype itself: At one boundary the junction diverges from the germline segment, which might be a read error. The genes are TRBV6-9 and TRBJ1-5; D uncertain. The germline V gene has CDR1 MNHGY and CDR2 SVAAGI. This CDR3 has 14 residues. DNA for the CDR3: TGTGCCAGCATTTACGGTGGTGGCAATCAGCCCCATCATTTT. Encoded protein: CASIYGGGNQPHHF.

This CDR3 reads CASSLELAADTQYF. The CDR3 nucleotides are TGTGCCAGCAGCTTGGAACTAGCGGCGGATACGCAGTATTTT. The chain links TRBV5-4 to TRBJ2-3, with 8 bases that match TRBD2. From germline, CDR1 is SGHNT and CDR2 YYREEE (reference sequence). This CDR3 has 14 amino acids. V gave up 0 bases and J gave up 6 bases; unmatched junction bases: 3.

The chain has TRBV6-5 and TRBJ2-1; unclear D gene. Per germline, CDR1 MNHEY and CDR2 SVGAGI. Trimming removed 0 bases from V and 6 bases from J, with 9 bases in between. CDR3 size: 14 residues. CDR3 in amino acids: CASSYSRHSNEQFF. The CDR3 nucleotides read TGTGCCAGCAGTTACTCGAGGCATTCCAATGAGCAGTTCTTC.

Remarks on this clonotype: One end of the junction does not line up with germline, which may come from a read error. The chain uses TRBV7-2 and TRBJ2-7; 7 bases align to TRBD1. This CDR3 region has 15 residues. Germline loops: CDR1 SGHTA, CDR2 FQGNSA. For the CDR3, the DNA is TGTGCCAGCACCCTGGTCCAGGGGGTTTCCTACGAGCAGTGTTTC. It translates to CASTLVQGVSYEQCF.

In its sample, this clonotype was seen many times. The chain recombines TRBV7-9 with TRBJ1-1, with D possibly matching TRBD1 (5 bases). CDR1 SEHNR and CDR2 FQNEAQ come from the germline V gene (reference sequence). The CDR3 is made up of 12 amino acids. Trimming stripped 5 bases from V and 5 bases from J, with 9 bases between. As DNA, the CDR3 is TGTGCCAGCAGCCGGGGCGGTACTGAAGCTTTCTTT. Translation: CASSRGGTEAFF.

A remark on this clonotype: Only one base separates this from a far larger clonotype, so it likely reflects a read error. The chain carries TRBV6-2 or TRBV6-3 and TRBJ2-7; 12 bases are shared with TRBD2. CDR1 is MNHEY and CDR2 is SVGEGT in the germline V gene. The CDR3 length is 14 residues. Trimming at V came to 6 bases and at J to 10 bases, leaving 10 bases not matched to a gene. The CDR3 reads CASSRLAGVLDQYF. The CDR3 region has the DNA TGTGCCAGCAGCCGACTAGCGGGGGTACTAGATCAGTACTTC.

A note on this clonotype: Given a much more abundant clone one base away, this may be a read error. The J gene is TRBJ2-2, the V gene TRBV10-3, with 8 bases matching TRBD1. The CDR3 covers 12 residues. Germline CDR1 ENHRY, CDR2 SYGVKD. Here the CDR3 DNA reads TGTGCCATAGACAGGGGAACCGGGGATCTGTTTTTT. Translating gives CAIDRGTGDLFF.

As for this clonotype: A far larger clone is one nucleotide away, so this likely arose from a read error. This chain joins TRBV6-1 and TRBJ2-1; D possibly corresponds to TRBD2 (5 bases). Germline lookup yields CDR1 MNHNS and CDR2 SASEGT. The CDR3 is made up of 13 amino acids. V was pared by 3 bases and J by 9 bases, with 12 bases between. CDR3 sequence reads: CASSEPGRIEQFF. CDR3 nucleotide sequence: TGTGCCAGCAGTGAGCCGGGAAGGATTGAGCAGTTCTTC.

The V call is TRBV20-1, the J call TRBJ2-2; no reliable D call. Germline CDR1 is DFQATT and CDR2 is SNEGSKA (reference sequence). The CDR3 consists of 13 residues. Trimming left V 5 bases short and J 8 bases short, with 15 bases between. The DNA for the CDR3 is TGCAGTGCTCCAGAAAGGCGCACAGGGGAGCTGTTTTTT. Encoded protein: CSAPERRTGELFF.

For this clonotype: One end of the junction does not line up with germline, which may come from a read error. The gene calls are TRBV6-1 and TRBJ2-7; TRBD2 might be the D (6 bases). The V gene's germline CDR1 is MNHNS and CDR2 SASEGT. This CDR3 spans 13 amino acids. In DNA, the CDR3 is TGTGCCAGCACTGCGGGGTCCGCGGGCGAGCGGTACTTC. Protein: CASTAGSAGERYF.

This clonotype was recorded a few times. V gene TRBV20-1 combines with J gene TRBJ2-3, with a weak D call TRBD2 (6 bases). Germline CDR1 reads DFQATT; CDR2 reads SNEGSKA (reference sequence). V was trimmed by 4 bases and J by 5 bases, leaving 22 bases between them. The CDR3 covers 16 residues. DNA of the CDR3: TGCAGTGCTACCCGGGGTAGCGGTATTAAGCAAGATACGCAGTATTTT. As protein: CSATRGSGIKQDTQYF.

This clonotype was seen many times. An end of the junction differs from the germline gene, which may be a read error. The chain has TRBV2 and TRBJ1-6; D is possibly TRBD1 (6 bases). This CDR3 spans 14 amino acids. Per the germline V gene, CDR1 is SNHLY and CDR2 is FYNNEI. The CDR3 DNA is TGTGCCAGCAGCGAAGGACAGTTTAATTCACCCCTCCACTTT. It codes for CASSEGQFNSPLHF.

This clonotype has at least ten counts. The chain has TRBV12-3 or TRBV12-4 and TRBJ1-5, with D maybe TRBD1 (5 bases). V was trimmed by 2 bases and J by 1 base, leaving 12 bases between them. The length of the CDR3 is 16 residues. The DNA for the CDR3 is TGTGCCAGCAGTTTACCGTCCCAGGGAAGCAATCAGCCCCAGCATTTT. Translated: CASSLPSQGSNQPQHF.

This clonotype was seen just once. The genes are TRBV20-1 and TRBJ2-3; D is possibly TRBD1 (5 bases). There are 14 residues in the CDR3. The V end lost 7 bases, the J end lost 6 bases, and 20 bases lay between the germline ends. Per the germline V gene, CDR1 is DFQATT and CDR2 is SNEGSKA (reference sequence). CDR3 region: CSVQVLVGPDTQYF. The CDR3, as DNA: TGCAGTGTCCAAGTGCTGGTGGGGCCGGATACGCAGTATTTT.